This T cell receptor beta chain stems from a study of cytomegalovirus exposure and HLA in healthy donors (dated by TCRdb to the late 2010s). For context, the study as a whole: According to a later analysis, one platform produced both the 120 validation repertoires and the 730 or so repertoires of the first cohort. The study aimed to test whether signatures of past pathogen exposure could be identified by cataloging public T cell receptors. Besides the first cohort of around 700 subjects, a separate validation cohort made up of roughly 120 different subjects was used. To predict cytomegalovirus infection status, the study combined high-throughput TCR immunosequencing, statistical association of individual TCRs with disease status, and machine learning.

As for this clone: The antigen this receptor binds is unknown. Base qualities are not at hand, and no much larger clone is one base apart.

The library was obtained by the immunoSEQ multiplex PCR assay. The authors processed their data as follows. A statistical classification framework was developed to diagnose cytomegalovirus status using the catalog of TCR beta chain sequences. The table comes from immuneACCESS by way of TCRdb, which keeps in-frame sequences with V and J called. Part of the clones is missing from these tables; in studies checked, under half for an unresolved V gene and the rest for unknown reasons. Clone size and the V and J calls come from that table; the DNA yielded D and trimming. This sample holds under 80,000 clones; more than 70% were observed only once. The ten largest clones add up to over 1% of the sample. The donors belonged to the validation cohort of over a hundred subjects, which was separate from the roughly 700-subject first cohort. Results the study describes overall, beyond this receptor: In vitro tests confirmed that three of the cytomegalovirus-associated TCR beta chains recognize cytomegalovirus antigens. The study listed 164 TCR beta chains as associated with cytomegalovirus. In a later analysis, TCRs clustered in the first cohort were found to also tend to co-occur in the roughly 120 validation repertoires, with around 94% of cluster scores above 0. While some public TCRs were present in many individuals, most TCR sequences turned up only very rarely across donors. Cytomegalovirus status was reported to be diagnosed by the classifier with high specificity and sensitivity in both the original and validation cohorts. The authors suggested that the approach could potentially be extended to other disease states and immunological phenotypes. All 120 or so repertoires were used to score co-occurrence in the validation cohort in a later analysis, because that analysis had no HLA typing for the cohort.

Sample: PBMCs. The clonotype was recovered from a woman in her late teens or twenties in good health and CMV-seronegative.

The CDR3 has the sequence CASSQGQLLLSNYGYTF. The bases read TGCGCCAGCAGCCAGGGACAACTCCTCCTGTCTAACTATGGCTACACCTTC. The sequence links TRBV5-1 to TRBJ1-2, with TRBD1 as a weak D call on 6 bases. The cysteine opens and the phenylalanine closes a CDR3 of 17 amino acids. The DNA shown is the 51-base CDR3, in frame from base 1. Sequences SGHRS (CDR1) and YFSETQ (CDR2) are obtained from the germline V gene. The germline ends are 19 bases apart after V is trimmed by 4 bases and J by 0 bases.